One and the same sample provided the 26 T cell receptor beta chains below, sequenced in a study of blood T cells in healthy people across ages. A J-beta primer mix and a sample-barcoded 5' primer were used in a second PCR of about 7 to 12 cycles. MiXCR, applied by TCRdb to the 5' RACE reads, yields one record per CDR3 protein. Among 910,000 or so distinct CDR3 sequences listed, roughly half were seen once. Source material: blood. These receptors were obtained from a woman aged 60 to 75 in good health.

The chain has TRBV20-1 and TRBJ1-2; D is uncertain. CDR1 is DFQATT and CDR2 is SNEGSKA in the germline V gene (reference sequence). The CDR3 runs 17 residues. Trimming left V 6 bases short and J 2 bases short, with 25 bases between. CDR3 in DNA: TGCAGTGCCCTTATTCTGACCGGGTCTCGAATGAACTATGGCTACACCTTC. It codes for CSALILTGSRMNYGYTF.

V and J are TRBV6-6 and TRBJ2-5; 7 nucleotides agree with TRBD2. The closer fit of TRBJ2-7 to the DNA end suggests the J call may be wrong. Germline V gene data show CDR1 as MNHNY and CDR2 as SVGAGI (reference sequence). The CDR3 has 15 amino acids. CDR3 bases: TGTGCCAGCAGTTACTCCGGGACTACGGCTTACGAGCAGTACTTC. It codes for CASSYSGTTAYEQYF.

This sequence joins TRBV15 and TRBJ2-3; no clear D gene. The germline V and J ends were trimmed by 5 bases and 1 base, with 10 bases remaining between them. CDR3 size: 14 residues. Germline V gene lookup returns CDR1 LNHNV and CDR2 YYDKDF (reference sequence). The CDR3 is CATSSRRGTDTQYF. CDR3 sequence (DNA): TGTGCCACCAGCTCCAGACGGGGCACAGATACGCAGTATTTT.

The chain couples TRBV18 to TRBJ2-7, with TRBD2 matching 10 bases. Germline V CDR1 and CDR2: KGHSH, LQKENI. This CDR3 region has 17 residues. Germline trimming cut 4 bases from V and 6 bases from J; bases unmatched to any gene: 15. CDR3 residues: CASSLQSGRALFGEQYF. As DNA, the CDR3 is TGTGCCAGCTCACTTCAGAGCGGGAGGGCCCTATTCGGCGAGCAGTACTTC. Combining the CDR3 with reference TRBV18 and TRBJ2-7 gives the whole variable domain NAGVMQNPRHLVRRRGQEARLRCSPMKGHSHVYWYRQLPEEGLKFMVYLQKENIIDESGMPKERFSAEFPKEGPSILRIQQVVRGDSAAYFCASSLQSGRALFGEQYFGPGTRLTVT.

This rearrangement joins TRBV12-3 or TRBV12-4 to TRBJ2-5; a possible D gene is TRBD1 (6 bases). This CDR3 has 15 amino acids. The V and J ends lost 7 bases and 6 bases respectively, with 21 bases between them. In nucleotides, the CDR3 is TGTGCCAGCACTTCCCCCGTAACAGGGACGAAGACCCAGTACTTC. Its translation is CASTSPVTGTKTQYF.

In its sample, this clonotype was seen once. The CDR3 DNA is TGCAGGCCAGGGGCGCGGAACTACAATGAGCAGTTCTTC. It yields the protein CRPGARNYNEQFF. The chain has TRBV20-1 and TRBJ2-1; the D gene is possibly TRBD1 (6 bases). Per germline, CDR1 DFQATT and CDR2 SNEGSKA (reference sequence). CDR3 length: 13 amino acids.

The sample holds a few counts of this clonotype. The chain has TRBV20-1 and TRBJ2-5, with TRBD2 matching over 10 bases. Unmatched junction bases numbered 5, after V lost 3 bases and J lost 7 bases. The CDR3 extends over 13 amino acids. Germline assignment: CDR1 DFQATT and CDR2 SNEGSKA (reference sequence). CDR3 region: CSASSSGSGTQYF. CDR3 in DNA: TGCAGTGCTAGCTCTAGCGGGAGCGGGACCCAGTACTTC.

The CDR3 nucleotides are TGTGCCAGCAGTACCGGGACAGGGAATCTTGGCTACACCTTC. The encoded protein is CASSTGTGNLGYTF. The chain joins TRBV27 to TRBJ1-2; 9 positions match TRBD1. The germline V gene encodes CDR1 MNHEY and CDR2 SMNVEV (reference sequence). Trimming at V came to 5 bases and at J to 7 bases, leaving 8 bases not matched to a gene. This CDR3 is 14 amino acids long.

The table lists this clonotype with a few counts. The rearrangement links TRBV29-1 to TRBJ2-7, with 7 bases identical to TRBD2. The V and J ends lost 6 bases and 4 bases, in that order; junction bases with no gene match: 6. The CDR3 totals 12 residues. Per the germline V gene, CDR1 is SQVTM and CDR2 is ANQGSEA. The CDR3 DNA follows: TGCAGCGTAGCGGGATACCAATACGAGCAGTACTTC. This gives the protein CSVAGYQYEQYF.

This clonotype was seen only a few times. The chain combines TRBV20-1 with TRBJ2-5, with 12 bases lining up with TRBD2. Germline V CDR1 and CDR2: DFQATT, SNEGSKA (reference sequence). This CDR3 spans 14 amino acids. The J segment lost 2 bases and the V segment lost 7 bases, leaving 5 bases of the junction unmatched. CDR3 loop: CSVATSGGQETQYF. Written as DNA, the CDR3 is TGCAGTGTTGCGACTAGCGGGGGACAAGAGACCCAGTACTTC.

The chain combines TRBV6-6 with TRBJ2-7; TRBD1 matches 7 bases. Trimming cost V 8 bases and J 0 bases; bases outside gene matches: 4. CDR3 length equals 13 residues. Germline CDR1 and CDR2: MNHNY and SVGAGI (reference sequence). The CDR3 DNA reads TGTGCCAGCCAGACAGGGCCCTCCTACGAGCAGTACTTC. Residues: CASQTGPSYEQYF.

The chain couples TRBV2 to TRBJ1-1, with D possibly being TRBD1 (5 bases). Germline V gene data show CDR1 as SNHLY and CDR2 as FYNNEI. The CDR3 spans 13 residues. Trimming took off 4 bases at V and 11 bases at J, with 17 bases between the two ends. The CDR3 region has the DNA TGTGCCAGCAGTGGCGGGCAGGGTAGGGATGCTTTCTTT. It yields the protein CASSGGQGRDAFF.

This clonotype was recorded a few times. The genes are TRBV28 and TRBJ1-2; D gene ambiguous. Germline assignment: CDR1 MDHEN and CDR2 SYDVKM. The CDR3 is 17 amino acids. Trimming took off 1 base at V and 4 bases at J, with 19 bases between the two ends. DNA for the CDR3: TGTGCCAGCAGTTTATACGCGGGGTGGACTCAAGGCTATGGCTACACCTTC. Translated, it gives CASSLYAGWTQGYGYTF.

A note on this clonotype: The germline gene is not matched at one end of the junction; a read error may be the cause. As DNA, the CDR3 is TGTGCCAGCAGTACGGGACAGGTATATGACTACACCTTC. It encodes CASSTGQVYDYTF. V gene TRBV12-3 or TRBV12-4 combines with J gene TRBJ1-2; 8 positions match TRBD1. This CDR3 comprises 13 residues.

A few counts support this clonotype. The chain uses TRBV10-3 and TRBJ2-7, with D hard to call. The V gene lost 0 bases and the J gene lost 3 bases, with 6 bases spanning the gap. CDR1 is ENHRY and CDR2 is SYGVKD in the germline V gene. This CDR3 contains 13 residues. The CDR3 DNA sequence: TGTGCCATCAGTGAGTCGGTAAGCTACGAGCAGTACTTC. Translated: CAISESVSYEQYF.

The J gene is TRBJ2-3, the V gene TRBV25-1, with D unclear. V was shortened by 8 bases and J by 8 bases, with 17 bases between the two germline ends. CDR3 length equals 13 residues. Germline loops: CDR1 MGHDK, CDR2 SYGVNS. The CDR3 region is CASSAGHAGTQYF. The DNA for the CDR3 is TGTGCCAGCTCCGCAGGCCACGCAGGTACGCAGTATTTT.

The rearrangement links TRBV20-1 to TRBJ2-7; 13 bases are a match to TRBD2. The length of the CDR3 is 17 residues. From germline, CDR1 is DFQATT and CDR2 SNEGSKA (reference sequence). The V gene end was trimmed by 1 base and the J gene end by 3 bases; junction bases not matched to a gene: 9. CDR3 region: CSARGGTSGDFNYEQYF. The CDR3 bases are TGCAGTGCTAGAGGCGGGACTAGCGGGGACTTTAACTACGAGCAGTACTTC.

This clonotype appeared many times. The chain recombines TRBV4-2 with TRBJ1-2, with TRBD1 matching over 7 bases. Looked up from germline, CDR1 is LGHNA and CDR2 is YNFKEQ. CDR3 length: 14 amino acids. V gave up 2 bases and J gave up 3 bases; unmatched junction bases: 3. The CDR3 DNA reads TGTGCCAGCAGCCAACCCGGACAGGACTATGGCTACACCTTC. This gives the protein CASSQPGQDYGYTF.

V usage is TRBV14 and J usage is TRBJ1-4; 8 positions match TRBD1. The CDR3 totals 15 residues. CDR1 SGHDN and CDR2 FVKESK come from the germline V gene. V shed 0 bases and J 8 bases; nucleotides not matched to a gene: 5. CDR3 region: CASSQEYRGSEKLFF. The CDR3 DNA follows: TGTGCCAGCAGCCAAGAATACAGGGGGAGCGAAAAACTGTTTTTT.

The V and J genes are TRBV14 and TRBJ2-1, with no clear D. CDR1 and CDR2 from the germline V gene are SGHDN and FVKESK. This CDR3 comprises 14 residues. The germline V and J ends were trimmed by 2 bases and 9 bases, with 14 bases remaining between them. The CDR3 coding sequence is TGTGCCAGCAGCCAAAACTGGGAAGCCATTGAGCAGTTCTTC. Its protein product is CASSQNWEAIEQFF.

This clonotype was detected only a few times. The rearrangement joins TRBV12-3 or TRBV12-4 to TRBJ2-1; 7 bases line up with TRBD2. This CDR3 region has 13 residues. Unmatched junction bases numbered 6, after V lost 8 bases and J lost 5 bases. The CDR3 is CASVLAENNEQFF. The CDR3 DNA follows: TGTGCCAGCGTTCTAGCGGAAAACAATGAGCAGTTCTTC.

The DNA of the CDR3 is TGTGCCAGCAGCGTCGAGGCCGCACTAGATACGCAGTATTTT. Its protein is CASSVEAALDTQYF. The gene calls are TRBV9 and TRBJ2-3; D unclear. The CDR3 loop spans 14 amino acids. CDR1 is SGDLS, CDR2 YYNGEE, per germline. V lost 2 bases to trimming and J lost 5 bases, with 12 bases between them.

V and J are TRBV5-1 and TRBJ2-2; D is unclear. V was shortened by 0 bases and J by 4 bases, with 4 bases between the two germline ends. Germline-derived CDR1 and CDR2 are SGHRS and YFSETQ. CDR3 size: 13 residues. The CDR3 region has the DNA TGCGCCAGCAGCTTGGGGGCCACCGGGGAGCTGTTTTTT. Protein sequence: CASSLGATGELFF.

This rearrangement joins TRBV12-3 or TRBV12-4 to TRBJ1-4, with 10 bases that match TRBD1. The CDR3 runs 18 residues. Trimming cost V 5 bases and J 2 bases; bases outside gene matches: 11. CDR3 sequence (DNA): TGTGCCAGCAGTCCGGGACAGGGGAGGGTGAGGACTAATGAAAAACTGTTTTTT. Translated, it gives CASSPGQGRVRTNEKLFF.

This clonotype was found a few times. The genes are TRBV28 and TRBJ2-5, with 10 bases matching TRBD2. Germline-derived CDR1 and CDR2 are MDHEN and SYDVKM. This CDR3 region has 14 residues. The J segment lost 5 bases and the V segment lost 4 bases, leaving 4 bases of the junction unmatched. CDR3 coding DNA: TGTGCCAGCAGTTACCTAGCGGGAGATGAGACCCAGTACTTC. Its translation: CASSYLAGDETQYF.

This chain joins TRBV27 and TRBJ2-4; perhaps TRBD2 as D (5 bases). The J call may be wrong; the DNA end is better matched by TRBJ2-7. Per the germline V gene, CDR1 is MNHEY and CDR2 is SMNVEV (reference sequence). This CDR3 has 15 residues. CDR3 amino acids: CASSFSWGAAYEQYF. The DNA for the CDR3 is TGTGCCAGCAGTTTTTCTTGGGGAGCAGCGTACGAGCAGTACTTC.